The present TCR beta chain was sequenced within a study of T-cell reconstitution after alpha-beta-depleted transplantation in children. Study results and caveats: By one year post-transplant, T-cell counts and diversity largely arose from T cells that were newly produced.

Preparing the TCRbeta library involved the use of unique molecular identifiers. Each CDR3 protein is one row after TCRdb ran MiXCR on the PCR reads. Among under 750,000 distinct CDR3 sequences listed, 20% to 25% were seen once. Germline assignment: CDR1 LGHNA and CDR2 YNFKEQ. The length of the CDR3 is 16 residues. The trim removed 0 bases at V and 6 bases at J, leaving 5 bases unmatched. This clonotype has more than one count but fewer than ten. Antigen: not known. The sequence came from a boy in the first two years of life who had a stem cell transplant for acute myeloid leukemia, so the T cells may come from the graft donor. Sequencing was performed on PBMCs, mostly from graft donor cells, taken 360 days after TCRalphabeta/CD19-depleted stem cell transplant. This rearrangement joins TRBV4-2 to TRBJ2-1; 10 bases fit TRBD2. The CDR3 sequence: CASSQDLAGGVNEQFF. As DNA, the CDR3 is TGTGCCAGCAGCCAAGATTTAGCGGGGGGTGTCAATGAGCAGTTCTTC.